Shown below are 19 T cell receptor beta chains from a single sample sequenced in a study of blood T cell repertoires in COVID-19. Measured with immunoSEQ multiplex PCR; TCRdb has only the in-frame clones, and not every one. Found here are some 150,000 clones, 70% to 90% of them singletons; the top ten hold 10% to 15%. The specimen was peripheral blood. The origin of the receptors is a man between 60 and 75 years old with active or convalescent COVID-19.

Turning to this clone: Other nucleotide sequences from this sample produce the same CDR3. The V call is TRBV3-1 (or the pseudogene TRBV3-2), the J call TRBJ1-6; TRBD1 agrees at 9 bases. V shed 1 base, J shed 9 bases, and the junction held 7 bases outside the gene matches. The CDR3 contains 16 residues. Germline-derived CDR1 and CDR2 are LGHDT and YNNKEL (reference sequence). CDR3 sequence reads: CASSQARQGVGSPLHF. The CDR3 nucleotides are TGTGCCAGCAGCCAAGCTAGACAGGGGGTAGGTTCACCCCTCCACTTT.

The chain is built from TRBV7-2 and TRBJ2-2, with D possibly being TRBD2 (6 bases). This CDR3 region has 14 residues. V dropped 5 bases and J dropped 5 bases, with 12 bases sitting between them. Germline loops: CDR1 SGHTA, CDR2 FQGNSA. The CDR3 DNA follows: TGTGCCAGCAGCCCGCAGCGGGTAACCGGGGAGCTGTTTTTT. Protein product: CASSPQRVTGELFF.

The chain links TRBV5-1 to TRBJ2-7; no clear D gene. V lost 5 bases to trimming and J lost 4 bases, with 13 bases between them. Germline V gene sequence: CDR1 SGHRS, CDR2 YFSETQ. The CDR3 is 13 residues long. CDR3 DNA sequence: TGCGCCAGCAGTCTAGTCATCAATTACGAGCAGTACTTC. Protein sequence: CASSLVINYEQYF.

The CDR3 sequence: CASSLPGQGVEKLFF. The CDR3 region has the DNA TGTGCCAGCAGTTTACCGGGACAGGGGGTTGAAAAACTGTTTTTT. The rearrangement joins TRBV27 to TRBJ1-4; 11 bases are a match to TRBD1. Germline V gene sequence: CDR1 MNHEY, CDR2 SMNVEV (reference sequence). The trim removed 2 bases at V and 7 bases at J, leaving 3 bases unmatched. This CDR3 has 15 residues.

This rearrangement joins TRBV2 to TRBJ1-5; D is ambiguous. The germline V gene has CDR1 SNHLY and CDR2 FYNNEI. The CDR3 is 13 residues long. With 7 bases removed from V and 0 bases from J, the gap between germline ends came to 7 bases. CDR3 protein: CASNPNSNQPQHF. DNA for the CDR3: TGTGCCAGCAATCCTAATAGCAATCAGCCCCAGCATTTT.

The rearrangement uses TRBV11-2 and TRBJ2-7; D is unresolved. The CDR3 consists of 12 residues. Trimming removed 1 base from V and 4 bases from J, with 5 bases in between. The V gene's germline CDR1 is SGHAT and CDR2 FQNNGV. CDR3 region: CASSLARYEQYF. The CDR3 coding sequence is TGTGCCAGCAGCTTAGCCCGGTACGAGCAGTACTTC. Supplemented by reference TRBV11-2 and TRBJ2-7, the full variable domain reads EAGVAQSPRYKIIEKRQSVAFWCNPISGHATLYWYQQILGQGPKLLIQFQNNGVVDDSQLPKDRFSAERLKGVDSTLKIQPAKLEDSAVYLCASSLARYEQYFGPGTRLTVT.

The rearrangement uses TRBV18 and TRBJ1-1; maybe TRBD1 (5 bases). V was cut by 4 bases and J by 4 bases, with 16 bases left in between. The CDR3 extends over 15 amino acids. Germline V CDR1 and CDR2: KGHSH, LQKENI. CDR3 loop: CASSLAREVSTEAFF. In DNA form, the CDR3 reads TGTGCCAGCTCACTCGCCAGGGAAGTGAGCACTGAAGCTTTCTTT.

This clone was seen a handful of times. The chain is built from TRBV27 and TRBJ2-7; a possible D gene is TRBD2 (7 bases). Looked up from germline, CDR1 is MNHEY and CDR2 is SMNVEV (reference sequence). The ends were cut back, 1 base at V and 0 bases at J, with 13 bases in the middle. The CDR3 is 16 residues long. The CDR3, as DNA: TGTGCCAGCAGTTTATTACCGGGGGGCCCCTCCTACGAGCAGTACTTC. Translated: CASSLLPGGPSYEQYF.

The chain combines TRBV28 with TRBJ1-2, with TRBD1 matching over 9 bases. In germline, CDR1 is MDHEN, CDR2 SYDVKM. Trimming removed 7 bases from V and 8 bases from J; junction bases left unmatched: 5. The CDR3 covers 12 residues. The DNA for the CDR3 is TGTGCCAGCATCACAGGGGGCAGGGGCTACACCTTC. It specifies CASITGGRGYTF.

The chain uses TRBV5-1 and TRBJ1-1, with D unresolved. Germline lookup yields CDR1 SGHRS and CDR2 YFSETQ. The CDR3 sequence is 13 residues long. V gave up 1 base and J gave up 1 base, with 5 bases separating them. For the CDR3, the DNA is TGCGCCAGCAGCTTGTTCGGGAACACTGAAGCTTTCTTT. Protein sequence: CASSLFGNTEAFF.

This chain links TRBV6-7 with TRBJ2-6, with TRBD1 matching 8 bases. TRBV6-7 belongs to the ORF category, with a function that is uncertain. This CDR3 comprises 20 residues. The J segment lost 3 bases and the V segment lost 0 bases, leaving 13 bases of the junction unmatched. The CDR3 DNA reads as TGTGCCAGCAGTTACTCGATTTCGACAGGGGATATTTATGGGGCCAACGTCCTGACTTTC. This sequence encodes CASSYSISTGDIYGANVLTF.

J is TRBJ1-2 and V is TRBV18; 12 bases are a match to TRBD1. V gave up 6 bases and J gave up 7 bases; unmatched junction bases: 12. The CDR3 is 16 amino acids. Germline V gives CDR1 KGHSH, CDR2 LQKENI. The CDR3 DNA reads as TGTGCCAGCTCCCCGGGACAGGGGGCGAGGGAAAGTGGCTACACCTTC. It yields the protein CASSPGQGARESGYTF.

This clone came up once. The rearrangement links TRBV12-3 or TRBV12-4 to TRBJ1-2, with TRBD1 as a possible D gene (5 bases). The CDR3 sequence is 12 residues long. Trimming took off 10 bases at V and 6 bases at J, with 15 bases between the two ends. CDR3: CAIVGRGDGYTF. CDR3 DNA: TGTGCCATCGTGGGGAGGGGTGATGGCTACACCTTC.

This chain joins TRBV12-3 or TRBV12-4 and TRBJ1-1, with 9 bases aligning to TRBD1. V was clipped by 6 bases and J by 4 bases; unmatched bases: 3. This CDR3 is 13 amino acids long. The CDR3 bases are TGTGCCAGCAGGGGACAGGGCGGCACTGAAGCTTTCTTT. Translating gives CASRGQGGTEAFF.

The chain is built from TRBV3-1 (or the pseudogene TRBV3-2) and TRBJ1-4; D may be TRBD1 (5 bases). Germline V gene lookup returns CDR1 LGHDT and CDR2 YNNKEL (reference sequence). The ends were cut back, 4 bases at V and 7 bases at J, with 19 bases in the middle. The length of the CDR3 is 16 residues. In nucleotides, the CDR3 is TGTGCCAGCAGCCGCCTTAGACAGAAGGATCGTGAAAAACTGTTTTTT. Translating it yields CASSRLRQKDREKLFF.

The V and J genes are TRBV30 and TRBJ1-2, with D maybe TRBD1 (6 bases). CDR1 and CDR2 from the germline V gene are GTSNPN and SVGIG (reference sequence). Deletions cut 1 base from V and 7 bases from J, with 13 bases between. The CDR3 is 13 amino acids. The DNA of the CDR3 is TGTGCCTGGAGTGGGGCAGGGGAGAGTGGCTACACCTTC. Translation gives CAWSGAGESGYTF.

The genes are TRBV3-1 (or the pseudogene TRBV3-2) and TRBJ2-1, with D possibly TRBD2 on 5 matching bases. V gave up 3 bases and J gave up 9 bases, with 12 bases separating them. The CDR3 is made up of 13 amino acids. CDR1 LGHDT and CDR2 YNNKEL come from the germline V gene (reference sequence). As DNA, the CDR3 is TGTGCCAGCAGCCAGGCTCTAGCATCTGAGCAGTTCTTC. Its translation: CASSQALASEQFF.

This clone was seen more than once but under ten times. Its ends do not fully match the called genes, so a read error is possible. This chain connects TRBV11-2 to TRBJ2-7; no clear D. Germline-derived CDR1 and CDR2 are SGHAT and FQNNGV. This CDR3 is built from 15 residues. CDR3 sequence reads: CASTLRVGFSYEQYF. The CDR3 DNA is TGTGCCAGCACCTTAAGAGTCGGGTTCTCGTACGAGCAGTACTTC. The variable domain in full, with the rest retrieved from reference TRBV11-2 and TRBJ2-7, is EAGVAQSPRYKIIEKRQSVAFWCNPISGHATLYWYQQILGQGPKLLIQFQNNGVVDDSQLPKDRFSAERLKGVDSTLKIQPAKLEDSAVYLCASTLRVGFSYEQYFGPGTRLTVT.

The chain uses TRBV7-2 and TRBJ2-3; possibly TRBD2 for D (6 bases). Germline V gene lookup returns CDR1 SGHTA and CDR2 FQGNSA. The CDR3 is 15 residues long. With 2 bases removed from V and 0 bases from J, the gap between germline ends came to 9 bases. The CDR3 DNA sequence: TGTGCCAGCAGCTTACAGGGAGGCAGCACAGATACGCAGTATTTT. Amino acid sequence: CASSLQGGSTDTQYF.